Below are 15 T cell receptor beta chains sequenced from a single sample in a study of identical twins. TCRdb re-derived calls from the 5' RACE reads in MiXCR, one entry per CDR3 protein. The sample consists of around 550,000 distinct CDR3 sequences, around 15% of them appearing once. The sample was also reused in another study, on yellow fever vaccine responses in identical twins.

Specimen: CD4+ T cells sorted from blood. These receptors were collected from a woman aged 18-30 years in good health.

This sequence joins TRBV9 and TRBJ2-2, with 10 positions matching TRBD1. Germline CDR1 is SGDLS and CDR2 is YYNGEE. The CDR3 is 19 residues long. V dropped 2 bases and J dropped 3; count of bases not matched to a gene: 13. The CDR3 loop reads CASSVPGQGPLLDTGELFF. The DNA for the CDR3 is TGTGCCAGCAGCGTCCCGGGACAGGGGCCCCTTTTGGACACCGGGGAGCTGTTTTTT. Looking up the rest from reference TRBV9 and TRBJ2-2 gives the full variable domain: DSGVTQTPKHLITATGQRVTLRCSPRSGDLSVYWYQQSLDQGLQFLIQYYNGEERAKGNILERFSAQQFPDLHSELNLSSLELGDSALYFCASSVPGQGPLLDTGELFFGEGSRLTVL.

Only a few counts were recorded for this clonotype. The chain couples TRBV28 to TRBJ2-1, with D perhaps matching TRBD2 (6 bases). In germline, CDR1 is MDHEN, CDR2 SYDVKM. This CDR3 is built from 13 residues. Trimming took off 11 bases at V and 2 bases at J, with 13 bases between the two ends. CDR3 sequence reads: CAATGTAYNEQFF. For the CDR3, the DNA is TGTGCCGCCACCGGGACTGCCTACAATGAGCAGTTCTTC.

This clonotype was seen ten or more times. The chain couples TRBV5-5 to TRBJ1-1; 9 bases agree with TRBD1. CDR1 is SGHKS and CDR2 is YYEKEE in the germline V gene (reference sequence). This CDR3 has 16 amino acids. J was trimmed by 0 bases and V by 3 bases; bases with no gene match: 6. The CDR3 sequence: CASSWGQGSMNTEAFF. The CDR3 DNA follows: TGTGCCAGCAGCTGGGGACAGGGCTCTATGAACACTGAAGCTTTCTTT.

The chain recombines TRBV10-3 with TRBJ1-2; a weak D match, TRBD1 (5 bases). CDR3 size: 15 residues. Trimming cost V 3 bases and J 0 bases, with 11 bases left between them. CDR1 and CDR2 from the germline V gene are ENHRY and SYGVKD. CDR3 residues: CAISEWGVANYGYTF. The CDR3, as DNA: TGTGCCATCAGTGAATGGGGGGTAGCTAACTATGGCTACACCTTC.

The chain links TRBV9 to TRBJ2-1; D may be TRBD1 or TRBD2 (5 bases each). The CDR3 length is 15 residues. Germline CDR1 is SGDLS and CDR2 is YYNGEE. V lost 1 base and J 5 bases, leaving 13 bases between the germline ends. DNA of the CDR3: TGTGCCAGCAGCGTATGGGGGAGACGAGACAATGAGCAGTTCTTC. Its translation: CASSVWGRRDNEQFF.

The chain links TRBV6-1 to TRBJ2-1, with 9 bases lining up with TRBD2. Germline loops: CDR1 MNHNS, CDR2 SASEGT. Trimming cost V 6 bases and J 0 bases; bases outside gene matches: 12. The CDR3 sequence is 18 residues long. This CDR3 reads CASRRRGGPMSSYNEQFF. The CDR3 DNA reads TGTGCCAGCAGGAGGCGGGGGGGCCCCATGAGCTCCTACAATGAGCAGTTCTTC.

This clonotype was counted only a few times. The V call is TRBV5-1, the J call TRBJ2-1; 14 bases are shared with TRBD2. Per germline, CDR1 SGHRS and CDR2 YFSETQ. The CDR3 is 15 amino acids. The J segment lost 9 bases and the V segment lost 4 bases, leaving 6 bases of the junction unmatched. The CDR3, as DNA: TGCGCCAGCAGCGGGCGACTAGCGGGAGGGAGTGAGCAGTTCTTC. The encoded protein is CASSGRLAGGSEQFF.

The CDR3 DNA reads TGTGCCAGCAGTGTTCTTGGCTCCAGGGACGAGCAGTACTTC. Translation: CASSVLGSRDEQYF. This chain uses TRBV2 with TRBJ2-7, with D possibly being TRBD1 (5 bases). The V end lost 4 bases, the J end lost 5 bases, and 15 bases lay between the germline ends. The CDR3 is 14 residues long. From germline, CDR1 is SNHLY and CDR2 FYNNEI.

Many counts were recorded for this clonotype. This sequence joins TRBV4-1 and TRBJ2-1; D remains unclear. V lost 1 base and J 1 base, leaving 11 bases between the germline ends. The CDR3 spans 16 residues. Germline V gene data show CDR1 as MGHRA and CDR2 as YSYEKL. The CDR3 is CASSQVGRVSYNEQFF. The CDR3 DNA follows: TGCGCCAGCAGCCAAGTAGGTCGGGTTTCCTACAATGAGCAGTTCTTC.

This clonotype has more than one count but fewer than ten. The chain combines TRBV20-1 with TRBJ1-6; 10 nucleotides align to TRBD1. In germline, CDR1 is DFQATT, CDR2 SNEGSKA (reference sequence). Unmatched junction bases numbered 3, after V lost 5 bases and J lost 2 bases. The CDR3 consists of 15 residues. The CDR3 DNA reads as TGCAGTGCTGCCGGGACAGGGGCCTATAATTCACCCCTCCACTTT. It encodes CSAAGTGAYNSPLHF.

The chain recombines TRBV5-1 with TRBJ1-1; TRBD1 aligns across 9 bases. This CDR3 is 15 amino acids long. Trimming at V came to 4 bases and at J to 5 bases, leaving 9 bases not matched to a gene. In germline, CDR1 is SGHRS, CDR2 YFSETQ. The CDR3 sequence is CASSVTGTGSTEAFF. The CDR3 bases are TGCGCCAGCAGCGTCACCGGGACAGGGAGTACTGAAGCTTTCTTT.

In its sample, this clonotype was seen a few times. In DNA, the CDR3 is TGTGCCAGTAGTATCGGGCGGACCCAAGAGACCCAGTACTTC. Translated, it gives CASSIGRTQETQYF. The gene calls are TRBV19 and TRBJ2-5; no definite D call. The V gene lost 3 bases and the J gene lost 1 base, with 9 bases spanning the gap. This CDR3 spans 14 amino acids. Germline loops: CDR1 LNHDA, CDR2 SQIVND (reference sequence). Together with reference TRBV19 and TRBJ2-5, the CDR3 gives the full variable domain: DGGITQSPKYLFRKEGQNVTLSCEQNLNHDAMYWYRQDPGQGLRLIYYSQIVNDFQKGDIAEGYSVSREKKESFPLTVTSAQKNPTAFYLCASSIGRTQETQYFGPGTRLLVL.

This sequence joins TRBV29-1 and TRBJ2-1; D possibly corresponds to TRBD2 (6 bases). Per germline, CDR1 SQVTM and CDR2 ANQGSEA. V was clipped by 3 bases and J by 9 bases, with 33 bases between them. The CDR3 is 19 residues long. The CDR3 sequence: CSVDGSSAHHLRKTTEQFF. CDR3 sequence (DNA): TGCAGCGTTGATGGTTCTAGCGCCCACCACCTCCGCAAGACAACTGAGCAGTTCTTC.

This chain joins TRBV4-1 and TRBJ1-2, with D uncertain. V dropped 6 bases and J dropped 1 base, with 12 bases sitting between them. The CDR3 is 14 residues long. Germline V CDR1 and CDR2: MGHRA, YSYEKL. This CDR3 is CASSPETINYGYTF. CDR3 nucleotide sequence: TGCGCCAGCAGTCCAGAGACCATTAACTATGGCTACACCTTC.

The CDR3: CASSLTDGTNTEAFF. The DNA for the CDR3 is TGTGCCAGCAGTCTCACCGACGGAACGAACACTGAAGCTTTCTTT. This chain uses TRBV12-3 or TRBV12-4 with TRBJ1-1; D remains ambiguous. V lost 5 bases and J lost 1, with 14 bases in between. CDR3 length equals 15 residues.